One sample yielded the 21 T cell receptor beta chains listed below, sequenced in a study of control samples from healthy donors and cancer patients. TCRdb keeps only in-frame clones here, not all; method: immunoSEQ multiplex PCR. In the table there are some 130,000 clones, around 92% of which are singletons. The material sequenced was blood. Receptors originate from a woman aged 45-65 years in good health.

The chain carries TRBV6-6 and TRBJ2-3; perhaps TRBD2 as D (5 bases). V was clipped by 6 bases and J by 5 bases, with 6 bases between them. Germline loops: CDR1 MNHNY, CDR2 SVGAGI (reference sequence). The CDR3 has 11 amino acids. This CDR3 is CASRGEDTQYF. As DNA, the CDR3 is TGTGCCAGCAGGGGAGAAGATACGCAGTATTTT.

This chain uses TRBV30 with TRBJ2-1; D is unresolved. The CDR3 covers 12 residues. Germline-derived CDR1 and CDR2 are GTSNPN and SVGIG (reference sequence). Between the trimmed V and J ends, which lost 0 bases and 14 bases, there was a span of 14 bases. In DNA form, the CDR3 reads TGTGCCTGGAGTGTAAGGCTTCTTGGGGAGTTCTTC. Amino acid sequence: CAWSVRLLGEFF.

The V call is TRBV5-6, the J call TRBJ1-1; D is undetermined. Deletions cut 0 bases from V and 0 bases from J, with 9 bases between. CDR3 length: 15 amino acids. Germline CDR1 reads SGHDT; CDR2 reads YYEEEE. The CDR3 protein is CASSLGGALNTEAFF. The CDR3 DNA reads as TGTGCCAGCAGCTTGGGGGGAGCGTTGAACACTGAAGCTTTCTTT.

The chain is built from TRBV7-9 and TRBJ1-2; 7 bases map to TRBD1. Germline lookup yields CDR1 SEHNR and CDR2 FQNEAQ (reference sequence). The CDR3 contains 16 residues. Unmatched junction bases numbered 18, after V lost 10 bases and J lost 4 bases. The CDR3 DNA sequence: TGTGCCACCCCCGAGGGGACAGCCCTAAATTTCTATGGCTACACCTTC. The encoded protein is CATPEGTALNFYGYTF.

The V and J genes are TRBV30 and TRBJ1-4; a possible D gene is TRBD1 (5 bases). The CDR3 extends over 13 amino acids. CDR1 GTSNPN and CDR2 SVGIG come from the germline V gene (reference sequence). Trimming took 1 base from V and 6 from J, leaving 9 bases between them. The CDR3: CAWSEGSHEKLFF. Written as DNA, the CDR3 is TGTGCCTGGAGTGAGGGGTCACATGAAAAACTGTTTTTT.

This clone was seen only a few times. The chain employs TRBV7-8 and TRBJ1-5; D might be TRBD1 (5 bases). This CDR3 is 13 amino acids long. Germline V lookup: CDR1 SGHVS, CDR2 FQNEAQ. The V gene lost 2 bases and the J gene lost 4 bases, with 6 bases spanning the gap. In nucleotides, the CDR3 is TGTGCCAGCAGCTTATCAGGGAATCAGCCCCAGCATTTT. Residues: CASSLSGNQPQHF.

This chain joins TRBV28 and TRBJ2-7; D might be TRBD1 (6 bases). Trimming stripped 10 bases from V and 3 bases from J, with 16 bases between. The CDR3 is 13 amino acids. Germline CDR1 and CDR2: MDHEN and SYDVKM. The CDR3 coding sequence is TGTGCCAACTCACAGGGACCTAACTACGAGCAGTACTTC. Residues: CANSQGPNYEQYF. Based on the CDR3 plus reference TRBV28 and TRBJ2-7, the full variable domain is DVKVTQSSRYLVKRTGEKVFLECVQDMDHENMFWYRQDPGLGLRLIYFSYDVKMKEKGDIPEGYSVSREKKERFSLILESASTNQTSMYLCANSQGPNYEQYFGPGTRLTVT.

V usage is TRBV15 and J usage is TRBJ1-1; D call uncertain. V lost 7 bases, J lost 0 bases, and 21 bases lay in between. The CDR3 is made up of 17 amino acids. Per the germline V gene, CDR1 is LNHNV and CDR2 is YYDKDF (reference sequence). The CDR3 DNA is TGTGCCACCACCATAGGCCGCGCTGTAGGTGTGAACACTGAAGCTTTCTTT. This translates into CATTIGRAVGVNTEAFF.

V usage is TRBV6-5 and J usage is TRBJ2-7; D gene uncertain. Trimming took 5 bases from V and 3 from J, leaving 2 bases between them. The CDR3 is 10 amino acids. Germline V gives CDR1 MNHEY, CDR2 SVGAGI. The CDR3 protein is CASSIYEQYF. CDR3 sequence (DNA): TGTGCCAGCAGTATCTACGAGCAGTACTTC.

This chain joins TRBV7-9 and TRBJ1-4, with D tentatively TRBD1 (5 bases). Germline V gene data show CDR1 as SEHNR and CDR2 as FQNEAQ (reference sequence). The CDR3 contains 13 residues. The germline V and J ends were trimmed by 5 bases and 7 bases, with 11 bases remaining between them. The CDR3 nucleotides read TGTGCCAGCAGCCCCCAGGGTGCTGAAAAACTGTTTTTT. Encoded protein: CASSPQGAEKLFF.

The rearrangement uses TRBV12-3 or TRBV12-4 and TRBJ1-1; tentative D call: TRBD1 (6 bases). Between the trimmed V and J ends, which lost 10 bases and 1 base, there was a span of 13 bases. This CDR3 region has 13 residues. In nucleotides, the CDR3 is TGTGCCACCCAGGGGTCCTCGAACACTGAAGCTTTCTTT. Its protein product is CATQGSSNTEAFF.

The V gene is TRBV19, the J gene TRBJ2-5; D gene uncertain. Germline loops: CDR1 LNHDA, CDR2 SQIVND (reference sequence). V lost 1 base, J lost 7 bases, and 13 bases lay in between. The CDR3 totals 14 residues. Written as DNA, the CDR3 is TGTGCCAGTAGTATAGCTCACGGACCATGGACCCAGTACTTC. Amino acid sequence: CASSIAHGPWTQYF.

The gene calls are TRBV24-1 and TRBJ2-1; tentatively, D is TRBD2 (7 bases). CDR1 is KGHDR, CDR2 SFDVKD, per germline. V was shortened by 0 bases and J by 4 bases, with 12 bases between the two germline ends. CDR3 length equals 16 residues. The CDR3 loop is CATSDLGGAGYNEQFF. For the CDR3, the DNA is TGTGCCACCAGTGATTTGGGGGGGGCTGGATACAATGAGCAGTTCTTC.

The chain uses TRBV2 and TRBJ1-2; maybe TRBD1 (5 bases). Germline V CDR1 and CDR2: SNHLY, FYNNEI. V lost 0 bases, J lost 0 bases, and 8 bases lay in between. This CDR3 has 15 residues. In nucleotides, the CDR3 is TGTGCCAGCAGTGAAGCTAGGGGCCCTAACTATGGCTACACCTTC. Residues: CASSEARGPNYGYTF.

The chain couples TRBV9 to TRBJ1-1; D gene uncertain. CDR3 size: 15 residues. Per the germline V gene, CDR1 is SGDLS and CDR2 is YYNGEE. Deletions cut 4 bases from V and 0 bases from J, with 13 bases between. CDR3 region: CASSPLLGLNTEAFF. The CDR3 DNA follows: TGTGCCAGCAGCCCTCTGTTGGGGTTGAACACTGAAGCTTTCTTT.

In this sample, this clone turned up once. The V call is TRBV28, the J call TRBJ2-7, with D perhaps TRBD2 (6 bases). The V gene lost 4 bases and the J gene lost 4 bases, with 17 bases spanning the gap. The CDR3 sequence is 15 residues long. Germline assignment: CDR1 MDHEN and CDR2 SYDVKM. For the CDR3, the DNA is TGTGCCAGCAGTTCCTATGGGGGGAATCCGTACGAGCAGTACTTC. Protein sequence: CASSSYGGNPYEQYF.

To note about this clone: The junction and the germline gene differ at one end; a read error may be behind it. The chain joins TRBV7-7 to TRBJ1-4; D ambiguous. There are 13 residues in the CDR3. Germline V gene data show CDR1 as SSHAT and CDR2 as FNYEAQ (reference sequence). CDR3 in DNA: TGTGCTAGCAGCCCGGGCTTCGGGGAAAAACTGTTTTTT. Encoded protein: CASSPGFGEKLFF.

The gene calls are TRBV4-1 and TRBJ1-5, with D uncertain. The CDR3 has 17 amino acids. V was cut by 0 bases and J by 4 bases, with 16 bases left in between. Germline loops: CDR1 MGHRA, CDR2 YSYEKL. CDR3 DNA sequence: TGCGCCAGCAGCCAAGATGTAAGGGCTGGGTGGAATCAGCCCCAGCATTTT. Amino acids: CASSQDVRAGWNQPQHF.

A remark on this clone: The sample contains more than one DNA sequence encoding this CDR3. Here the CDR3 DNA reads TGTGCCAGCTCACCAAAAGAGACCCAGTACTTC. Translating gives CASSPKETQYF. V and J are TRBV18 and TRBJ2-5; unclear D gene. Trimming removed 2 bases from V and 3 bases from J, with 1 base in between. The CDR3 spans 11 residues. From germline, CDR1 is KGHSH and CDR2 LQKENI.

Only one count was recorded for this clone. This chain connects TRBV28 to TRBJ2-1; D may be TRBD2 (5 bases). V lost 8 bases, J lost 6 bases, and 23 bases lay in between. The CDR3 totals 16 residues. Per the germline V gene, CDR1 is MDHEN and CDR2 is SYDVKM. The CDR3 loop reads CASRSLRAVYGNEQFF. CDR3 nucleotide sequence: TGTGCCAGCCGTAGTTTGAGGGCCGTCTATGGCAATGAGCAGTTCTTC.

The chain has TRBV19 and TRBJ1-5, with D maybe TRBD1 (5 bases). The V gene lost 3 bases and the J gene lost 0 bases, with 12 bases spanning the gap. The germline gives CDR1 LNHDA, CDR2 SQIVND (reference sequence). The length of the CDR3 is 16 residues. The CDR3 nucleotides are TGTGCCAGTAGTATTGGGGCACCTCATAGCAATCAGCCCCAGCATTTT. Protein product: CASSIGAPHSNQPQHF.